The next 20 T cell receptor beta chains were all read from a single sample in a study of blood T cells in healthy people across ages. Together with a sample-barcoded 5' primer, a J-beta primer mix was included in a second PCR lasting about 6 to 11 cycles. A single record per CDR3 protein comes from TCRdb applying MiXCR to the 5' RACE reads. The sample lists over 600,000 distinct CDR3 sequences; less than 45% were seen once. The sequenced sample consisted of blood. These receptors all stem from a man older than 75 in good health.

With regard to this clonotype: An end of the junction does not agree with germline; a read error may underlie this. The CDR3 reads CSVGLAGTTGGLFF. As DNA, the CDR3 is TGCAGCGTTGGCCTAGCGGGAACCACCGGGGGGCTGTTTTTT. V usage is TRBV29-1 and J usage is TRBJ2-2; the match to TRBD2 covers 9 bases. This CDR3 spans 14 amino acids. CDR1 is SQVTM, CDR2 ANQGSEA, per germline.

In its sample, this clonotype was seen a few times. The V and J genes are TRBV21-1 and TRBJ2-5; the table's D call of TRBD1 was not tested on the DNA. TRBV21-1 is a recognized pseudogene. The length of the CDR3 is 18 residues. The CDR3 loop is CASSKAMRGGGSQETQYF. In DNA form, the CDR3 reads TGTGCCAGCAGCAAAGCGATGAGGGGCGGAGGGTCACAAGAGACCCAGTACTTC.

The J gene is TRBJ1-5, the V gene TRBV27, with unresolved D. Germline CDR1 and CDR2: MNHEY and SMNVEV (reference sequence). This CDR3 has 14 amino acids. V lost 8 bases to trimming and J lost 2 bases, with 13 bases between them. CDR3 coding DNA: TGTGCCAGCCGGAGGGTCGGGGGCAATCAGCCCCAGCATTTT. Encoded protein: CASRRVGGNQPQHF.

This chain uses TRBV7-9 with TRBJ2-7; possibly TRBD1 or TRBD2 for D (5 bases each). V was clipped by 4 bases and J by 1 base, with 11 bases between them. CDR1 is SEHNR and CDR2 is FQNEAQ in the germline V gene (reference sequence). The CDR3 runs to 14 residues. Here the CDR3 reads CASSSEGISYEQYF. The CDR3, as DNA: TGTGCCAGCAGCTCCGAGGGGATTTCCTACGAGCAGTACTTC.

The rearrangement joins TRBV27 to TRBJ2-7, with D tentatively TRBD1 (5 bases). The length of the CDR3 is 15 residues. Germline assignment: CDR1 MNHEY and CDR2 SMNVEV (reference sequence). Trimming left V 3 bases short and J 3 bases short, with 15 bases between. Here the CDR3 reads CASSLWGGGDYEQYF. As DNA, the CDR3 is TGTGCCAGCAGTTTGTGGGGCGGTGGAGACTACGAGCAGTACTTC.

The CDR3 loop reads CASSRDSRGDTDTQYF. In nucleotides, the CDR3 is TGTGCCAGCAGTAGGGACAGCAGGGGGGACACAGATACGCAGTATTTT. V is TRBV6-5 and J is TRBJ2-3, with a possible D match to TRBD1 (7 bases). V lost 5 bases and J 2 bases, leaving 17 bases between the germline ends. Germline-derived CDR1 and CDR2 are MNHEY and SVGAGI. The CDR3 contains 16 residues.

This chain uses TRBV5-1 with TRBJ1-6; a possible D gene is TRBD1 (6 bases). Looked up from germline, CDR1 is SGHRS and CDR2 is YFSETQ. Deletions cut 4 bases from V and 10 bases from J, with 15 bases between. There are 14 residues in the CDR3. This CDR3 reads CASSPGEKGSPLHF. CDR3 nucleotides: TGCGCCAGCAGCCCAGGGGAGAAGGGATCACCCCTCCACTTT.

This clonotype was counted between two and nine times. The genes are TRBV3-1 and TRBJ1-5; D may be TRBD1 (5 bases). V was cut by 6 bases and J by 5 bases, with 14 bases left in between. From germline, CDR1 is LGHDT and CDR2 YNNKEL (reference sequence). This CDR3 comprises 14 residues. The CDR3 bases are TGTGCCAGCAGTCCGCAGACAGTTGATCAGCCCCAGCATTTT. Translated, it gives CASSPQTVDQPQHF.

This clonotype was counted only a few times. The chain combines TRBV4-3 with TRBJ2-4, with TRBD1 identical over 8 bases. The DNA end favors TRBJ2-7, so the J call may be wrong. This CDR3 has 16 residues. Per the germline V gene, CDR1 is LGHNA and CDR2 is YSLEER. In DNA form, the CDR3 reads TGCGCCAGCAGCCAAGGGGCGACAGGGGTTGGGTACGAGCAGTACTTC. Translating it yields CASSQGATGVGYEQYF.

The chain combines TRBV6-2 or TRBV6-3 with TRBJ2-1; tentatively, D is TRBD1 or TRBD2 (6 bases each). The CDR3 length is 15 residues. Germline-derived CDR1 and CDR2 are MNHEY and SVGEGT. The CDR3, as DNA: TGTGCTATTGGTGGGGGGCCCTCCAGGTACAATGAGCAGTTCTTC. This gives the protein CAIGGGPSRYNEQFF.

The rearrangement joins TRBV14 to TRBJ2-3; 8 positions agree with TRBD2. V dropped 0 bases and J dropped 3; count of bases not matched to a gene: 2. CDR1 SGHDN and CDR2 FVKESK come from the germline V gene. The CDR3 runs to 15 residues. The CDR3 nucleotides are TGTGCCAGCAGCCAAGATGGGACTAGGACAGATACGCAGTATTTT. Protein product: CASSQDGTRTDTQYF.

V usage is TRBV5-1 and J usage is TRBJ2-5, with 8 bases identical to TRBD1. Per the germline V gene, CDR1 is SGHRS and CDR2 is YFSETQ. The CDR3 extends over 15 amino acids. V was pared by 4 bases and J by 4 bases, with 9 bases of the junction left unmatched. The CDR3 loop is CASSPQTGVVETQYF. DNA for the CDR3: TGCGCCAGCAGCCCCCAGACAGGGGTGGTAGAGACCCAGTACTTC.

The rearrangement uses TRBV20-1 and TRBJ2-1; no clear D gene. The CDR3 length is 12 residues. V lost 4 bases and J lost 13, with 17 bases in between. Germline V CDR1 and CDR2: DFQATT, SNEGSKA (reference sequence). CDR3 loop: CSATPSPVPQFF. The CDR3 nucleotides read TGCAGTGCTACCCCCTCTCCAGTCCCCCAGTTCTTC.

This clonotype was counted between two and nine times. A read error may be the cause here, since a much bigger clone is one base away. The chain couples TRBV4-2 to TRBJ2-7, with TRBD2 identical over 7 bases. The germline gives CDR1 LGHNA, CDR2 YNFKEQ. CDR3 size: 14 residues. V shed 4 bases, J shed 3 bases, and the junction held 6 bases outside the gene matches. This CDR3 is CASSPRAGDYEQYF. CDR3 coding DNA: TGTGCCAGCAGCCCGCGGGCGGGGGACTACGAGCAGTACTTC.

CDR3 protein: CAMVAGGDSDEQFF. For the CDR3, the DNA is TGCGCCATGGTAGCGGGGGGGGATTCCGATGAGCAGTTCTTC. V and J are TRBV10-2 and TRBJ2-1; TRBD2 matches 11 bases. The germline CDR1 and CDR2 sequences are WSHSY and SAAADI. The ends lost 10 bases at V and 8 bases at J; junction bases unmatched: 10. This CDR3 is built from 14 residues.

The chain links TRBV2 to TRBJ2-6, with D uncertain. Germline V gives CDR1 SNHLY, CDR2 FYNNEI. V dropped 5 bases and J dropped 0 bases, with 8 bases sitting between them. The CDR3 runs 15 residues. The CDR3 region is CASSPQDSGANVLTF. In DNA, the CDR3 is TGTGCCAGCAGTCCTCAGGACTCTGGGGCCAACGTCCTGACTTTC.

This clonotype was seen once. This rearrangement joins TRBV7-3 to TRBJ2-5; TRBD1 matches 12 bases. The CDR3 has 17 residues. The J segment lost 5 bases and the V segment lost 4 bases, leaving 11 bases of the junction unmatched. The germline CDR1 and CDR2 sequences are SGHTA and FQGTGA. The CDR3 DNA reads TGTGCCAGCAGCTCAAAGGGACAGGGGGCGTTAGGGGAGACCCAGTACTTC. This gives the protein CASSSKGQGALGETQYF.

The chain is built from TRBV28 and TRBJ1-1; TRBD1 aligns across 8 bases. The CDR3 has 14 amino acids. The J segment lost 4 bases and the V segment lost 4 bases, leaving 5 bases of the junction unmatched. Per the germline V gene, CDR1 is MDHEN and CDR2 is SYDVKM. This CDR3 is CASSSGGEGTEAFF. The CDR3 coding sequence is TGTGCCAGCAGTTCAGGGGGCGAGGGCACTGAAGCTTTCTTT.

V is TRBV20-1 and J is TRBJ1-2; 8 nucleotides line up with TRBD1. Germline CDR1 is DFQATT and CDR2 is SNEGSKA (reference sequence). The CDR3 has 15 residues. J was trimmed by 2 bases and V by 6 bases; bases with no gene match: 11. CDR3 region: CSAKGSGQVNYGYTF. The DNA for the CDR3 is TGCAGTGCCAAGGGGTCGGGACAGGTCAACTATGGCTACACCTTC.

The rearrangement links TRBV28 to TRBJ2-7, with D possibly matching TRBD2 (6 bases). The CDR3 has 13 residues. V lost 4 bases to trimming and J lost 5 bases, with 12 bases between them. Germline V gene data show CDR1 as MDHEN and CDR2 as SYDVKM. The CDR3 region is CASSSSGPHEQYF. The CDR3 DNA follows: TGTGCCAGCAGTTCCAGCGGGCCCCACGAGCAGTACTTC.